These 28 T cell receptor beta chains were sequenced from one sample in a study of blood T cells in healthy people across ages. The authors ran a second PCR of about 6 to 11 cycles using a sample-barcoded 5' primer and a J-beta primer mix. A single record per CDR3 protein comes from TCRdb applying MiXCR to the 5' RACE reads. The data hold roughly 2 million distinct CDR3 sequences, with 49% observed a single time. Sequenced: blood. The receptors come from a woman in her thirties or forties in good health.

The chain combines TRBV9 with TRBJ2-3; D might be TRBD1 (6 bases). Germline CDR1 SGDLS, CDR2 YYNGEE. Trimming removed 1 base at V and 2 bases at J, with 14 bases between. CDR3 length equals 16 residues. CDR3 protein: CASSVLGQPITDTQYF. DNA of the CDR3: TGTGCCAGCAGCGTATTAGGACAGCCGATCACAGATACGCAGTATTTT.

This clonotype was seen a handful of times. The rearrangement joins TRBV24-1 to TRBJ2-1; a possible D gene is TRBD2 (6 bases). Trimming took 7 bases from V and 4 from J, leaving 10 bases between them. In germline, CDR1 is KGHDR, CDR2 SFDVKD. The length of the CDR3 is 13 residues. CDR3 coding DNA: TGTGCCACCAGGGAGGGGCTGTACAATGAGCAGTTCTTC. Translated: CATREGLYNEQFF.

The chain joins TRBV7-9 to TRBJ1-5; 8 positions match TRBD1. There are 15 residues in the CDR3. The trim removed 5 bases at V and 7 bases at J, leaving 10 bases unmatched. Per the germline V gene, CDR1 is SEHNR and CDR2 is FQNEAQ (reference sequence). The chain's CDR3 is CASSAGGAGGQPQHF. For the CDR3, the DNA is TGTGCCAGCAGCGCAGGGGGCGCGGGGGGCCAGCCCCAGCATTTT.

The rearrangement links TRBV20-1 to TRBJ1-1; TRBD1 might be the D (5 bases). The CDR3 sequence is 15 residues long. V shed 3 bases and J shed 2 bases, with 16 bases lying between them. Germline-derived CDR1 and CDR2 are DFQATT and SNEGSKA (reference sequence). CDR3 sequence (DNA): TGCAGTGCTAGTGGAACGTTTAGGGGTAACACTGAAGCTTTCTTT. Protein product: CSASGTFRGNTEAFF.

Only a few counts were recorded for this clonotype. V and J are TRBV29-1 and TRBJ2-1; TRBD2 matches at 14 bases. This CDR3 has 14 residues. J was trimmed by 4 bases and V by 8 bases; bases with no gene match: 4. Germline CDR1 is SQVTM and CDR2 is ANQGSEA. This CDR3 reads CSPRLAGGYNEQFF. The CDR3, as DNA: TGCAGCCCCCGACTAGCGGGGGGGTACAATGAGCAGTTCTTC.

This rearrangement joins TRBV25-1 to TRBJ2-5, with 10 bases aligning to TRBD2. Germline CDR1 MGHDK, CDR2 SYGVNS. This CDR3 has 15 residues. The J segment lost 4 bases and the V segment lost 3 bases, leaving 5 bases of the junction unmatched. CDR3 sequence: CASSDKAGGLETQYF. CDR3 in DNA: TGTGCCAGCAGTGATAAAGCGGGGGGGTTAGAGACCCAGTACTTC.

V and J are TRBV6-2 or TRBV6-3 and TRBJ1-2; TRBD1 is a possible D gene (6 bases). V lost 6 bases, J lost 4 bases, and 18 bases lay in between. This CDR3 region has 15 residues. Germline V gene lookup returns CDR1 MNHEY and CDR2 SVGEGT. CDR3 loop: CASRRDTGIIYGYTF. In DNA, the CDR3 is TGTGCCAGCAGACGGGACACCGGGATTATCTATGGCTACACCTTC.

The V and J genes are TRBV20-1 and TRBJ2-7, with D maybe TRBD2 (6 bases). The germline V and J ends were trimmed by 3 bases and 0 bases, with 12 bases remaining between them. Germline V gene lookup returns CDR1 DFQATT and CDR2 SNEGSKA (reference sequence). The CDR3 loop spans 14 amino acids. CDR3 loop: CSASGQGLSYEQYF. CDR3 coding DNA: TGCAGTGCTAGCGGTCAGGGACTCTCCTACGAGCAGTACTTC.

This clonotype was recorded many times. The chain links TRBV12-3 or TRBV12-4 to TRBJ2-7; perhaps D is TRBD1 or TRBD2 (6 bases each). Trimming removed 2 bases from V and 3 bases from J, with 14 bases in between. There are 15 residues in the CDR3. The DNA of the CDR3 is TGTGCCAGCAGTTTAAGTGGGGGCGGGAACTACGAGCAGTACTTC. Translated, it gives CASSLSGGGNYEQYF.

The chain joins TRBV2 to TRBJ2-5; weak D call: TRBD1 (7 bases). The CDR3 has 14 amino acids. Germline CDR1 and CDR2: SNHLY and FYNNEI. V lost 8 bases and J 4 bases, leaving 17 bases between the germline ends. The CDR3 nucleotides read TGTGCCAGCGCGGGACAGCGGATAGGAGAGACCCAGTACTTC. It codes for CASAGQRIGETQYF.

This chain uses TRBV15 with TRBJ2-7, with D unresolved. The CDR3 consists of 14 residues. The V and J ends lost 1 base and 4 bases respectively, with 11 bases between them. Germline V gene data show CDR1 as LNHNV and CDR2 as YYDKDF (reference sequence). CDR3 DNA: TGTGCCACCAGCAGAGGTTTAGGTAGTTACGAGCAGTACTTC. Encoded protein: CATSRGLGSYEQYF. Full variable domain (rest looked up from reference TRBV15 and TRBJ2-7): DAMVIQNPRYQVTQFGKPVTLSCSQTLNHNVMYWYQQKSSQAPKLLFHYYDKDFNNEADTPDNFQSRRPNTSFCFLDIRSPGLGDTAMYLCATSRGLGSYEQYFGPGTRLTVT.

The rearrangement links TRBV6-5 to TRBJ2-1; TRBD2 matches at 13 bases. The germline V gene has CDR1 MNHEY and CDR2 SVGAGI. V lost 6 bases, J lost 6 bases, and 8 bases stayed unmatched. The CDR3 contains 16 residues. CDR3 in amino acids: CASRRPTSGGINEQFF. The CDR3 DNA follows: TGTGCCAGCAGACGACCGACTAGCGGGGGGATCAATGAGCAGTTCTTC.

V gene TRBV27 combines with J gene TRBJ1-2; TRBD1 matches at 8 bases. V was clipped by 8 bases and J by 9 bases; unmatched bases: 5. Per the germline V gene, CDR1 is MNHEY and CDR2 is SMNVEV (reference sequence). The CDR3 spans 11 residues. The chain's CDR3 is CASGQGESYTF. The CDR3 coding sequence is TGTGCCAGCGGACAGGGAGAAAGCTACACCTTC.

The rearrangement links TRBV12-3 or TRBV12-4 to TRBJ2-1; 8 bases line up with TRBD2. The CDR3 loop spans 13 amino acids. V dropped 6 bases and J dropped 6; count of bases not matched to a gene: 4. CDR3 DNA sequence: TGTGCCAGCAGGATCGGACTAGCCAATGAGCAGTTCTTC. It codes for CASRIGLANEQFF.

V and J are TRBV20-1 and TRBJ2-1; D ambiguous. The germline V gene encodes CDR1 DFQATT and CDR2 SNEGSKA (reference sequence). This CDR3 region has 12 residues. V was cut by 3 bases and J by 6 bases, with 9 bases left in between. This chain's CDR3 is CSASPATNEQFF. DNA for the CDR3: TGCAGTGCTAGCCCCGCAACCAATGAGCAGTTCTTC.

This clonotype was detected a few times. The rearrangement joins TRBV11-2 to TRBJ2-7; D assignment may be TRBD1 or TRBD2 (5 bases each). Trimming removed 5 bases from V and 7 bases from J, with 12 bases in between. Germline V gives CDR1 SGHAT, CDR2 FQNNGV. CDR3 size: 12 residues. Here the CDR3 reads CASSPRGFEQYF. The DNA for the CDR3 is TGTGCCAGCAGCCCCCGGGGCTTTGAGCAGTACTTC.

This clonotype has just a few counts. The chain joins TRBV13 to TRBJ2-3; the match to TRBD1 covers 11 bases. V lost 2 bases to trimming and J lost 11 bases; unmatched junction nucleotides: 12. Germline loops: CDR1 PRHDT, CDR2 FYEKMQ (reference sequence). The CDR3 runs to 16 residues. The CDR3 nucleotides read TGTGCCAGCAGCTTACCGGGACAGGGGGTCTCGGAGAGGCAGTATTTT. It is translated as CASSLPGQGVSERQYF.

This rearrangement joins TRBV29-1 to TRBJ2-7; tentatively, D is TRBD1 (6 bases). Germline V lookup: CDR1 SQVTM, CDR2 ANQGSEA. The CDR3 sequence is 14 residues long. The ends were cut back, 7 bases at V and 2 bases at J, with 18 bases in the middle. CDR3 sequence (DNA): TGCAGCGCCCGGGGACACTCCACCACCTACGAGCAGTACTTC. Protein product: CSARGHSTTYEQYF.

V gene TRBV2 combines with J gene TRBJ2-1; TRBD1 agrees at 7 bases. The CDR3 has 14 residues. V lost 6 bases, J lost 6 bases, and 8 bases stayed unmatched. Germline V CDR1 and CDR2: SNHLY, FYNNEI. DNA for the CDR3: TGTGCCAGCAGCCTACAGGGGCTGTTCAATGAGCAGTTCTTC. Translating it yields CASSLQGLFNEQFF.

This clonotype was detected many times. This chain links TRBV4-2 with TRBJ2-7; 7 nucleotides match TRBD2. V lost 0 bases to trimming and J lost 3 bases; unmatched junction nucleotides: 8. The CDR3 is made up of 16 amino acids. Germline V CDR1 and CDR2: LGHNA, YNFKEQ. The CDR3 DNA reads TGTGCCAGCAGCCAAGATCTCCGGACTAGGGGCTACGAGCAGTACTTC. It codes for CASSQDLRTRGYEQYF.

The chain carries TRBV4-1 and TRBJ1-2; D is possibly TRBD1 (5 bases). Trimming left V 5 bases short and J 4 bases short, with 29 bases between. Germline CDR1 is MGHRA and CDR2 is YSYEKL. This CDR3 comprises 19 residues. CDR3 in DNA: TGCGCCAGCAGCAAAACCCAGCCGACTTTTGGGGCCAACTCCTATGGCTACACCTTC. This translates into CASSKTQPTFGANSYGYTF.

The chain combines TRBV7-2 with TRBJ2-7; 13 nucleotides align to TRBD2. The CDR3 sequence is 14 residues long. CDR1 is SGHTA and CDR2 is FQGNSA in the germline V gene. With V trimmed by 5 bases and J by 6 bases, 4 bases remained unmatched. CDR3 protein: CASSRLAGGFEQYF. The CDR3 bases are TGTGCCAGCAGCCGACTAGCGGGGGGTTTCGAGCAGTACTTC. Supplemented by reference TRBV7-2 and TRBJ2-7, the full variable domain reads GAGVSQSPSNKVTEKGKDVELRCDPISGHTALYWYRQSLGQGLEFLIYFQGNSAPDKSGLPSDRFSAERTGGSVSTLTIQRTQQEDSAVYLCASSRLAGGFEQYFGPGTRLTVT.

This sequence joins TRBV2 and TRBJ2-5, with TRBD1 matching 7 bases. CDR3 length equals 16 residues. The germline V gene encodes CDR1 SNHLY and CDR2 FYNNEI. Germline trimming cut 4 bases from V and 5 bases from J; bases unmatched to any gene: 13. The CDR3 reads CASSVARGGAWETQYF. CDR3 nucleotide sequence: TGTGCCAGCAGTGTCGCCAGAGGGGGCGCCTGGGAGACCCAGTACTTC.

The chain combines TRBV5-6 with TRBJ2-3, with D hard to call. Germline V lookup: CDR1 SGHDT, CDR2 YYEEEE. Trimming removed 1 base at V and 2 bases at J, with 11 bases between. CDR3 length equals 15 residues. Here the CDR3 reads CASSLKQRHTDTQYF. The CDR3 coding sequence is TGTGCCAGCAGCTTGAAACAGCGACACACAGATACGCAGTATTTT.

The V and J genes are TRBV6-2 or TRBV6-3 and TRBJ2-4; 7 bases line up with TRBD1. This CDR3 has 12 residues. Germline trimming cut 6 bases from V and 5 bases from J; bases unmatched to any gene: 1. Per the germline V gene, CDR1 is MNHEY and CDR2 is SVGEGT. In nucleotides, the CDR3 is TGTGCCAGCAGGACAGGGCAAAACATTCAGTACTTC. Its translation is CASRTGQNIQYF.

The J gene is TRBJ2-7, the V gene TRBV28, with 10 bases identical to TRBD1. The J call is doubtful: the DNA matches TRBJ2-5 better. The CDR3 is made up of 15 amino acids. Germline CDR1 MDHEN, CDR2 SYDVKM. CDR3 nucleotides: TGTGCCAGCAGTCCTTCCGGGACAGGGGTTGAGACCCAGTACTTC. As protein: CASSPSGTGVETQYF.

The chain carries TRBV4-3 and TRBJ2-3; 10 positions match TRBD2. Germline assignment: CDR1 LGHNA and CDR2 YSLEER. The trim removed 4 bases at V and 6 bases at J, leaving 7 bases unmatched. The CDR3 is made up of 15 amino acids. The chain's CDR3 is CASSPRALAGDTQYF. The CDR3 DNA sequence: TGCGCCAGCAGCCCCCGCGCACTAGCGGGGGATACGCAGTATTTT.

The chain combines TRBV4-3 with TRBJ1-1, with no clear D. The CDR3 has 13 residues. Trimming removed 0 bases from V and 5 bases from J, with 7 bases in between. Germline CDR1 reads LGHNA; CDR2 reads YSLEER. The CDR3 DNA is TGCGCCAGCAGCCAAGATAAGGGAACTGAAGCTTTCTTT. Protein product: CASSQDKGTEAFF.